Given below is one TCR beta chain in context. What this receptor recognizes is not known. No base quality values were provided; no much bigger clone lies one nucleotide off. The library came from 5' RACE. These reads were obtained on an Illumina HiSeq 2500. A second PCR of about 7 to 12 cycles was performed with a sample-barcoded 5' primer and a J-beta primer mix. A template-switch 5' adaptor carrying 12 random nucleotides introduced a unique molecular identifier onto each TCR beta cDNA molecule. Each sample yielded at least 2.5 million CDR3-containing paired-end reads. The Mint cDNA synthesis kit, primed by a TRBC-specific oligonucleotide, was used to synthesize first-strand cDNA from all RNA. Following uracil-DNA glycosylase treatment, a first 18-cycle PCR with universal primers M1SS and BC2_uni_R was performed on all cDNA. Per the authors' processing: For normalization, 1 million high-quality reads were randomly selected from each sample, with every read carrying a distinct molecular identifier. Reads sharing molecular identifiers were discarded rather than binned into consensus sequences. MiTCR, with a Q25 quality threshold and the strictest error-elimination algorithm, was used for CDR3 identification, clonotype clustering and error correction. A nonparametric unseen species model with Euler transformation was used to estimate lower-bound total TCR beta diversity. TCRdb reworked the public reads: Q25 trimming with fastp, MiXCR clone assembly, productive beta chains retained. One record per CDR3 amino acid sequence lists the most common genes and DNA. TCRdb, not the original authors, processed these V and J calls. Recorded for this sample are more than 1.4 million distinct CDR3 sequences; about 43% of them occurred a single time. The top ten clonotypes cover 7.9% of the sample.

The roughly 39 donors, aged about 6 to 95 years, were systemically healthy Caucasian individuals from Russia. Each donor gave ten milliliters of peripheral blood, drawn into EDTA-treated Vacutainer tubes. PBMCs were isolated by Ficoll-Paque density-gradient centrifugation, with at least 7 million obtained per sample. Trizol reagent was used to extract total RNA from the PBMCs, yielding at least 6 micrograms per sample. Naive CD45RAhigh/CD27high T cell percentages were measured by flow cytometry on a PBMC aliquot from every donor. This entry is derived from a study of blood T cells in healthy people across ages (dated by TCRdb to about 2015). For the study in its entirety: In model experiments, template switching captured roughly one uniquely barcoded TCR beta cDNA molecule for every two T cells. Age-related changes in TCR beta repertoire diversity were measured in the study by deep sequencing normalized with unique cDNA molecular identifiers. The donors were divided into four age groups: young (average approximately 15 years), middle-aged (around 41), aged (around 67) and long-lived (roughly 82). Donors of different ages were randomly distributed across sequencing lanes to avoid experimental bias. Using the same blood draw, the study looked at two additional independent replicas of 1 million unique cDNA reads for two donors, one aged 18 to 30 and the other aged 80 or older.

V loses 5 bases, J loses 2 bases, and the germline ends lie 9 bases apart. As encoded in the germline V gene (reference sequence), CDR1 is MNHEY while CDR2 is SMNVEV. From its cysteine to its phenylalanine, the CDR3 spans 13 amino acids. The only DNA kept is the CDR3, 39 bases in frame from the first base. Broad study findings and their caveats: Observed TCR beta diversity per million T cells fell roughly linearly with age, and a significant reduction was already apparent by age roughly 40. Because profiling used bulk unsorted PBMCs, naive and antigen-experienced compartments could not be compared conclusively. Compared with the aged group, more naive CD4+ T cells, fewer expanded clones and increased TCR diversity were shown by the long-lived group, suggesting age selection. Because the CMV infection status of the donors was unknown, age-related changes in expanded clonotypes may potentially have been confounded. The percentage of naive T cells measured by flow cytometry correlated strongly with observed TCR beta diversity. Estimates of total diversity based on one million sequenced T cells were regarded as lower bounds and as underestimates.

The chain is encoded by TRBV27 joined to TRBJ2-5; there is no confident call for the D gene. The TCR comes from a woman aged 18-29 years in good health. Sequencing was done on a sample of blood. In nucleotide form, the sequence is TGTGCCAGCAGTAAGGGTTGGCAAGAGACCCAGTACTTC. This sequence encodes CASSKGWQETQYF.